The 10 T cell receptor beta chains reported below all come from one sample, sequenced in a study of T-cell memory formation after mild COVID-19. TCRdb re-analysed the 5' RACE reads in MiXCR, keeping a single row per CDR3 protein. The sample has 450,000 to 650,000 distinct CDR3 sequences; more than 15% are singletons. The sample consisted of PBMCs or a T cell subset sorted from them (not recorded which). The source of these receptors is an adult woman who had mild COVID-19 (a few samples of this study predate the infection). Cell type and time point are not known.

The rearrangement joins TRBV19 to TRBJ1-3; D not certain. Germline CDR1 reads LNHDA; CDR2 reads SQIVND (reference sequence). The CDR3 runs 11 residues. V was shortened by 9 bases and J by 4 bases, with 7 bases between the two germline ends. The CDR3 nucleotides are TGTGCCAGAGATACCGGAAACACCATATATTTT. This codes for CARDTGNTIYF.

This clonotype has a count of ten or more. This chain joins TRBV5-1 and TRBJ2-1; 12 bases are shared with TRBD1. V shed 4 bases and J 9 bases; nucleotides not matched to a gene: 5. CDR1 and CDR2 from the germline V gene are SGHRS and YFSETQ. CDR3 size: 14 residues. In DNA form, the CDR3 reads TGCGCCAGCAGCCAGGGACAGGGGGCTGGTGAGCAGTTCTTC. Amino acids: CASSQGQGAGEQFF.

This clonotype was observed a few times. This chain joins TRBV14 and TRBJ2-7; D may be TRBD2 (6 bases). V lost 2 bases and J lost 6, with 11 bases in between. The CDR3 is made up of 13 amino acids. Per germline, CDR1 SGHDN and CDR2 FVKESK. The CDR3 reads CASSQIGGSEQYF. DNA for the CDR3: TGTGCCAGCAGCCAAATCGGGGGAAGCGAGCAGTACTTC.

V is TRBV6-5 and J is TRBJ2-1; 10 bases match TRBD1. V shed 6 bases, J shed 5 bases, and the junction held 4 bases outside the gene matches. CDR3 size: 14 residues. Germline values: CDR1 MNHEY, CDR2 SVGAGI. CDR3 sequence: CASRLDRGNNEQFF. CDR3 coding DNA: TGTGCCAGCAGATTGGACAGGGGGAACAATGAGCAGTTCTTC.

V is TRBV10-3 and J is TRBJ2-5; D might be TRBD2 (5 bases). V dropped 3 bases and J dropped 5 bases, with 7 bases sitting between them. The CDR3 has 12 residues. Germline V gene sequence: CDR1 ENHRY, CDR2 SYGVKD. CDR3 DNA: TGTGCCATCAGTGACGGGGTTGAGACCCAGTACTTC. Protein product: CAISDGVETQYF.

This chain uses TRBV15 with TRBJ1-3; D is unclear. The V and J ends lost 0 bases and 10 bases respectively, with 10 bases between them. CDR1 is LNHNV, CDR2 YYDKDF, per germline (reference sequence). CDR3 length: 13 residues. CDR3 sequence reads: CATSRDSIGTIYF. The CDR3 DNA reads TGTGCCACCAGCAGAGATTCGATCGGGACCATATATTTT.

This clonotype was counted between two and nine times. The V call is TRBV12-3 or TRBV12-4, the J call TRBJ2-1, with TRBD2 identical over 7 bases. This CDR3 has 15 residues. Trimming at V came to 5 bases and at J to 3 bases, leaving 7 bases not matched to a gene. CDR3 in DNA: TGTGCCAGCAGTCGAGGGGACTACATCTACAATGAGCAGTTCTTC. Its translation is CASSRGDYIYNEQFF.

The chain has TRBV5-1 and TRBJ2-7; 10 bases fit TRBD2. The CDR3 is 15 residues long. The germline gives CDR1 SGHRS, CDR2 YFSETQ. Germline trimming cut 2 bases from V and 4 bases from J; bases unmatched to any gene: 6. CDR3 region: CASSFSLAGSYEQYF. The CDR3 nucleotides read TGCGCCAGCAGCTTTTCACTAGCGGGATCTTACGAGCAGTACTTC. The whole variable domain, filled in from reference TRBV5-1 and TRBJ2-7, reads KAGVTQTPRYLIKTRGQQVTLSCSPISGHRSVSWYQQTPGQGLQFLFEYFSETQRNKGNFPGRFSGRQFSNSRSEMNVSTLELGDSALYLCASSFSLAGSYEQYFGPGTRLTVT.

The V call is TRBV12-3 or TRBV12-4, the J call TRBJ1-1, with unresolved D. V was pared by 2 bases and J by 6 bases, with 13 bases between. CDR3 length: 14 amino acids. CDR3 sequence reads: CASSLTAGFAEAFF. Here the CDR3 DNA reads TGTGCCAGCAGTTTAACCGCCGGGTTCGCTGAAGCTTTCTTT.

The CDR3 sequence: CASRGAGSEQYF. CDR3 in DNA: TGTGCCAGCAGGGGGGCAGGGAGCGAGCAGTACTTC. This sequence joins TRBV2 and TRBJ2-7; tentatively, D is TRBD1 (6 bases). V lost 6 bases, J lost 6 bases, and 12 bases lay in between. Germline V gene sequence: CDR1 SNHLY, CDR2 FYNNEI. The CDR3 extends over 12 amino acids.